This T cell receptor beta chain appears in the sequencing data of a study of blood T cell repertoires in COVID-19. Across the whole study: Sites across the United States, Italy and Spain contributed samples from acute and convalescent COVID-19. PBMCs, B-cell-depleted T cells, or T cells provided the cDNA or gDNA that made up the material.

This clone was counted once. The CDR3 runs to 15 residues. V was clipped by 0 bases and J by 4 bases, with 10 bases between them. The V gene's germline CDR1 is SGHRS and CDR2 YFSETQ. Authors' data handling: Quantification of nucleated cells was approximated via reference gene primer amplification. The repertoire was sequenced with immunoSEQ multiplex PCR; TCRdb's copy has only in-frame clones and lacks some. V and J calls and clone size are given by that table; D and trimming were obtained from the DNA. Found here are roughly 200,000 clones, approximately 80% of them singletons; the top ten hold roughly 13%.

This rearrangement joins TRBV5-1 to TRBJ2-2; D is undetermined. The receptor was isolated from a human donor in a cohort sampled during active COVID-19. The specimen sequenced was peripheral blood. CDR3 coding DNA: TGCGCCAGCAGCTTGGGTGATACGCGCACCGGGGAGCTGTTTTTT. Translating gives CASSLGDTRTGELFF.